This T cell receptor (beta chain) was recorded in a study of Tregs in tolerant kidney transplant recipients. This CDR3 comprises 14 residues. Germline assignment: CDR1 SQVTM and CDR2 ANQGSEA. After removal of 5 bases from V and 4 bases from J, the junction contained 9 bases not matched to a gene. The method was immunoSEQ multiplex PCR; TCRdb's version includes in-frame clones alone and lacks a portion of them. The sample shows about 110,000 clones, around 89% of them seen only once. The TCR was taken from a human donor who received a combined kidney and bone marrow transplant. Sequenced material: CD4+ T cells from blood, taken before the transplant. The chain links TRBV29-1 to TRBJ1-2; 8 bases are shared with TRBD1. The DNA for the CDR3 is TGCAGCGTTAGAGGACAGGGCGGCGGCTATGGCTACACCTTC. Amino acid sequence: CSVRGQGGGYGYTF.